This T cell receptor (beta chain) derives from a study of cytomegalovirus exposure and HLA in healthy donors. General observations from the study: A later analysis found TCR association rates differed by HLA locus, highest for DRB1 and lowest for HLA-C.

Germline V lookup: CDR1 MGHDK, CDR2 SYGVNS. Between the trimmed V and J ends, which lost 6 bases and 5 bases, there was a span of 10 bases. The CDR3 is made up of 13 amino acids. Concerning this clone itself: As yet, its antigen is unknown.

The PCR was carried out with 60 Vbeta primers and 13 Jbeta primers. Repertoires were generated with immunoSEQ multiplex PCR, while TCRdb's copy carries only in-frame clones and drops some. Among under 150,000 clones listed, about 79% were seen once. The rearrangement joins TRBV25-1 to TRBJ2-2, with D maybe TRBD2 (5 bases). Material for sequencing was PBMCs. The sequence derives from a man aged 35 to 55 in good health and CMV-seropositive. For the CDR3, the DNA is TGTGCCAGCAGAAGAACGGGAACCGGGGAGCTGTTTTTT. This codes for CASRRTGTGELFF.